This T cell receptor beta chain was recovered during a study of T cells in Graves' hyperthyroidism and ophthalmopathy. Deletions cut 8 bases from V and 0 bases from J, with 13 bases between. Germline values: CDR1 SGHRS, CDR2 YFSETQ. This CDR3 contains 14 residues. Amplified regions were TCR beta CDR3 sequences from RNA transcripts. HTBI primers were used for first-round RT-PCR of the TCR CDR3. One entry per CDR3 protein results from TCRdb running MiXCR on the multiplex PCR reads. The sample lists 200,000 to 250,000 distinct CDR3 sequences; around 16% were seen once. The authors obtained PBMCs from more than 9.5 ml of fresh peripheral blood.

The source is a woman in her 50s with Graves' hyperthyroidism. Sequencing was performed on blood. V gene TRBV5-1 combines with J gene TRBJ2-3, with a tentative D call TRBD2 (6 bases). CDR3 DNA sequence: TGCGCCAGTTTGGCGGGACCTAGCACAGATACGCAGTATTTT. It encodes CASLAGPSTDTQYF.